The source of this TCR beta chain is a study of T-cell memory formation after mild COVID-19. Overall study results and limits: A second wave expanding day 15 to 37 was CD4+-biased; contracting clones were balanced.

TCRdb processed the 5' RACE reads anew with MiXCR; each CDR3 protein has one entry. The sample lists hundreds of thousands of distinct CDR3 sequences; roughly a sixth were seen once. This clonotype was seen more than once but under ten times. The antigen is not known. The V and J ends lost 1 base and 7 bases respectively, with 11 bases between them. CDR1 and CDR2 (germline): MGHDK, SYGVNS. The CDR3 is 14 residues long. The chain employs TRBV25-1 and TRBJ2-1, with a weak D call TRBD2 (6 bases). Sequenced sample: PBMCs or a T cell subset sorted from them (not recorded which). The source of this sequence is an adult woman who had mild COVID-19 (a few samples of this study predate the infection). Cell type and time point are not known. The CDR3 coding sequence is TGTGCCAGCAGTGAATGGGGAGGTCCGAATGAGCAGTTCTTC. Its protein is CASSEWGGPNEQFF.